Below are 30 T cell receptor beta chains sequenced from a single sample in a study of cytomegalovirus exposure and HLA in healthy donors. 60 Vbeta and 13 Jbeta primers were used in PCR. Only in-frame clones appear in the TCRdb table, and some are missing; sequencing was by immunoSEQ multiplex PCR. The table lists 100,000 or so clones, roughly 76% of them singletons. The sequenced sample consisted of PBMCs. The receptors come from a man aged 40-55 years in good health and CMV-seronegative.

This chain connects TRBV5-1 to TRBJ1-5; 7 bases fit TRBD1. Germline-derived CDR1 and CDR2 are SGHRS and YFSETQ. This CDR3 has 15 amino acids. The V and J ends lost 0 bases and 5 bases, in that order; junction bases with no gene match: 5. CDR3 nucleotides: TGCGCCAGCAGCTTGGGGACAGGACCTCATCAGCCCCAGCATTTT. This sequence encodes CASSLGTGPHQPQHF.

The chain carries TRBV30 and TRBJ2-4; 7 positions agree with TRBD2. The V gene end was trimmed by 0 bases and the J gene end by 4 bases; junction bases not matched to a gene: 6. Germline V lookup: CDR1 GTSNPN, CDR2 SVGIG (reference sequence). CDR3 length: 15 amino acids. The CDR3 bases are TGTGCCTGGAGTGTATTACCGCGGGGGAAAAACATTCAGTACTTC. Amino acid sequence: CAWSVLPRGKNIQYF.

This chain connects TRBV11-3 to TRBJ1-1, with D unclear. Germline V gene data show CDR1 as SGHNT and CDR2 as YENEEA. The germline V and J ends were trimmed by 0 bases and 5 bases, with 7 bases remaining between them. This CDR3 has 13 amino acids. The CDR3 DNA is TGTGCCAGCAGCTTAGAGGCGGAAACTGAAGCTTTCTTT. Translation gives CASSLEAETEAFF.

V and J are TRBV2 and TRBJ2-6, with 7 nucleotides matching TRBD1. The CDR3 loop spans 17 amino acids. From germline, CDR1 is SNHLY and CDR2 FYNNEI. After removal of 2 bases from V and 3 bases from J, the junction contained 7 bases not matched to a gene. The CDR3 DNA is TGTGCCAGCAGTGAAACTCCAGGGGGTCTTGGGGCCAACGTCCTGACTTTC. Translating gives CASSETPGGLGANVLTF.

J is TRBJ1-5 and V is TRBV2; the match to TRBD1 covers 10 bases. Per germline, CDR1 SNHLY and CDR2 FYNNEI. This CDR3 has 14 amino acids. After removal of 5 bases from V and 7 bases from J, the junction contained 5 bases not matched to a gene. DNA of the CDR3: TGTGCCAGCAGTCCCGGACAGGGGGGACAGCCCCAGCATTTT. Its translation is CASSPGQGGQPQHF.

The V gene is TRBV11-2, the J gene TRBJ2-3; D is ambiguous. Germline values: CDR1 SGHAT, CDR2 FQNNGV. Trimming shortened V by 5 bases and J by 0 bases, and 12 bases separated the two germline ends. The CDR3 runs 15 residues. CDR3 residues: CASSPTRGSTDTQYF. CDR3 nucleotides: TGTGCCAGCAGCCCCACCCGCGGAAGCACAGATACGCAGTATTTT.

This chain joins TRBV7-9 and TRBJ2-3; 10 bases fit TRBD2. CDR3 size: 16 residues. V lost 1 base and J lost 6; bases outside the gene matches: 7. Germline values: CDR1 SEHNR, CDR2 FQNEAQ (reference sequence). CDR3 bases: TGTGCCAGCAGCTTAGGTAGGACTAGCGGAGAGGATACGCAGTATTTT. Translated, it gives CASSLGRTSGEDTQYF.

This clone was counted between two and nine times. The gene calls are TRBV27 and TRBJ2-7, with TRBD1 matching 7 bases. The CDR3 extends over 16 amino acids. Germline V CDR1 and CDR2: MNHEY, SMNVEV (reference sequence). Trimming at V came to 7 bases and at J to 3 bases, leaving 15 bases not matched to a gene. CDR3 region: CASTKPTGTENYEQYV. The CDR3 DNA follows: TGTGCCAGCACCAAACCTACGGGGACAGAGAACTACGAGCAGTACGTC.

The CDR3 bases are TGTGCCAGCTCCCCCGGGGGGGCATTCACAGATACGCAGTATTTT. This encodes CASSPGGAFTDTQYF. J is TRBJ2-3 and V is TRBV7-3, with 8 bases lining up with TRBD2. Germline-derived CDR1 and CDR2 are SGHTA and FQGTGA. V was clipped by 8 bases and J by 2 bases; unmatched bases: 9. CDR3 length: 15 residues.

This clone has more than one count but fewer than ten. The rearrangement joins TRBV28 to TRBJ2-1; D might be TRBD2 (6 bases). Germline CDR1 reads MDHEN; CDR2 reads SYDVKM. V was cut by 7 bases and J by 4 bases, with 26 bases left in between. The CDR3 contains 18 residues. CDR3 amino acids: CASTPRMGEARPYNEQFF. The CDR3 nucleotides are TGTGCCAGCACCCCTCGGATGGGGGAGGCAAGACCGTACAATGAGCAGTTCTTC.

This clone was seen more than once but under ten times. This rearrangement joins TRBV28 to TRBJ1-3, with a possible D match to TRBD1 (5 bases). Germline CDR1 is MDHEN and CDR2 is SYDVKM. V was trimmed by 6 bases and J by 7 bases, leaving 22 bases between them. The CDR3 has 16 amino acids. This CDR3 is CASSENRGGLGNTIYF. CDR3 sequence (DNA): TGTGCCAGCAGCGAGAACCGCGGGGGTCTAGGGAACACCATATATTTT. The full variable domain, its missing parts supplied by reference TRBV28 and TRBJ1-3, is DVKVTQSSRYLVKRTGEKVFLECVQDMDHENMFWYRQDPGLGLRLIYFSYDVKMKEKGDIPEGYSVSREKKERFSLILESASTNQTSMYLCASSENRGGLGNTIYFGEGSWLTVV.

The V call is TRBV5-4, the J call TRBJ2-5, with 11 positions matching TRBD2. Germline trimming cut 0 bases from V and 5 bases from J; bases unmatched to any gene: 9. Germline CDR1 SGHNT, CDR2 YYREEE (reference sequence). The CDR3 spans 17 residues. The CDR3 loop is CASSLGLAGGGGETQYF. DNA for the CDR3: TGTGCCAGCAGCTTGGGCCTAGCGGGGGGCGGGGGGGAGACCCAGTACTTC.

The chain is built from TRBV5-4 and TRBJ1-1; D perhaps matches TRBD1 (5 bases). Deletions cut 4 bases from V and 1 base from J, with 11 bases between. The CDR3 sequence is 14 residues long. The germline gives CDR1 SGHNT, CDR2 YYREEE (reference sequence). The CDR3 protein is CASSRGFQNTEAFF. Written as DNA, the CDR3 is TGTGCCAGCAGCCGGGGGTTTCAGAACACTGAAGCTTTCTTT.

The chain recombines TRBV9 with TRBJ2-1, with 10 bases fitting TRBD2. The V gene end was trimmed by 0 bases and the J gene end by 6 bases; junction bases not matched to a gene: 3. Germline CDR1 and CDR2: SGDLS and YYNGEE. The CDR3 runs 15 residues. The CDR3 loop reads CASSVEGLASNEQFF. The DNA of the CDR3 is TGTGCCAGCAGCGTAGAGGGACTAGCGAGCAATGAGCAGTTCTTC.

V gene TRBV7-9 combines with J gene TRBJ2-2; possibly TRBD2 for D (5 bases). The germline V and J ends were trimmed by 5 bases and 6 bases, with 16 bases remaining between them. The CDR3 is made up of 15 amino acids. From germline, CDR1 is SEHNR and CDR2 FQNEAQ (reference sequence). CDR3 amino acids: CASSPEGILSGELFF. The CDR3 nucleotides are TGTGCCAGCAGCCCAGAGGGAATTCTTTCCGGGGAGCTGTTTTTT.

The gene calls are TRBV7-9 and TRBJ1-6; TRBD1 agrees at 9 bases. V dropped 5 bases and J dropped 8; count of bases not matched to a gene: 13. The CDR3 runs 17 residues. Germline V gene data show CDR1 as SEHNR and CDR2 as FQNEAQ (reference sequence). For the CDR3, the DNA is TGTGCCAGCAGCCCGATCAAATCCGGGACAGGGTATTCACCCCTCCACTTT. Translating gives CASSPIKSGTGYSPLHF.

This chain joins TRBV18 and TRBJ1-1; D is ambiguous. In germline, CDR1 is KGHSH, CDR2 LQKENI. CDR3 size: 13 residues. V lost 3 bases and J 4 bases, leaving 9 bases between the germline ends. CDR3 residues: CASSPGSGTEAFF. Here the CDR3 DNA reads TGTGCCAGCTCACCCGGGTCCGGCACTGAAGCTTTCTTT.

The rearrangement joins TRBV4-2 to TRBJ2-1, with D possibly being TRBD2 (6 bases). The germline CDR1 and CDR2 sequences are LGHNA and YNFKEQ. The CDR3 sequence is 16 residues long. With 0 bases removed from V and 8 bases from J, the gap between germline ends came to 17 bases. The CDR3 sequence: CASSQDPGTRGDEQFF. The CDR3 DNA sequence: TGTGCCAGCAGCCAAGATCCCGGGACCCGCGGGGATGAGCAGTTCTTC.

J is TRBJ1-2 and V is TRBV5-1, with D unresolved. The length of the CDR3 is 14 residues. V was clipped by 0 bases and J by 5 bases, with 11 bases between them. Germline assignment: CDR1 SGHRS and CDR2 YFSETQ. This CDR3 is CASSLAATTYGYTF. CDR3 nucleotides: TGCGCCAGCAGCTTGGCCGCGACAACATATGGCTACACCTTC.

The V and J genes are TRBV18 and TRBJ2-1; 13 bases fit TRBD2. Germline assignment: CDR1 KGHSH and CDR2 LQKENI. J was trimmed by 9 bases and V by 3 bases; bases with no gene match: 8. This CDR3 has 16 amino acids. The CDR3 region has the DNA TGTGCCAGCTCACCCCCAACTAGCGGGGGGGCCGCTGAGCAGTTCTTC. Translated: CASSPPTSGGAAEQFF.

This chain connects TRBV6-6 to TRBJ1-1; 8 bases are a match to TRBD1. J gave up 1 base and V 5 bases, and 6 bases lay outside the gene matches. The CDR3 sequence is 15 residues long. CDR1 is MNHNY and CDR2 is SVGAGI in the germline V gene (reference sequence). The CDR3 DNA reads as TGTGCCAGCAGTCCTCAGGGGGCGGCGAACACTGAAGCTTTCTTT. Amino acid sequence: CASSPQGAANTEAFF.

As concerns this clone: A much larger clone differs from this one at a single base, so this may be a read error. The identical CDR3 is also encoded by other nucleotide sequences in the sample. This CDR3 reads CSFKAGGYGYTF. CDR3 DNA: TGTAGCTTCAAGGCGGGGGGCTATGGCTACACCTTC. The J gene is TRBJ1-2, the V gene TRBV29-1; weak D call: TRBD1 (5 bases). The V gene's germline CDR1 is SQVTM and CDR2 ANQGSEA. There are 12 residues in the CDR3.

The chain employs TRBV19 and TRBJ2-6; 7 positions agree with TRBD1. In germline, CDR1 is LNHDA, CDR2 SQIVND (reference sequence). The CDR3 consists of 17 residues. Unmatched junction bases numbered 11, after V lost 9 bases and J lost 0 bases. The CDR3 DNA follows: TGTGCCAGCAGACAGGGCCTATTTTCCTCTGGGGCCAACGTCCTGACTTTC. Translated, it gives CASRQGLFSSGANVLTF.

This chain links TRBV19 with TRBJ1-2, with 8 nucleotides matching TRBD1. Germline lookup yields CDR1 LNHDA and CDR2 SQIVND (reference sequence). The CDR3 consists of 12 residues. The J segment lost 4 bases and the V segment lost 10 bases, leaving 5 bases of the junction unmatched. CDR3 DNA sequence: TGTGCCACAGGGGGCGCGACCTATGGCTACACCTTC. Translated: CATGGATYGYTF.

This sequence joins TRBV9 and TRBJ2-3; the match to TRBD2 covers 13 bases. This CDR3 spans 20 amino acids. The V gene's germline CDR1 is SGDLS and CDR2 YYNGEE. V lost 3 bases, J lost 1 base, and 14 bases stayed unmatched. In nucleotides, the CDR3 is TGTGCCAGCAGCGCCGCCTCCTCACTAGCGGGGGGGCGGGGCACAGATACGCAGTATTTT. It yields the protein CASSAASSLAGGRGTDTQYF.

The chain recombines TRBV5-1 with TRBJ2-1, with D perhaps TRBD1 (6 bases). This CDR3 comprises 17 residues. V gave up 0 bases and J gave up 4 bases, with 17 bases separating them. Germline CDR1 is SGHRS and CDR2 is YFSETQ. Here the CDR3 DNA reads TGCGCCAGCAGCTTGGATATCAGGGGTAATTTGTACAATGAGCAGTTCTTC. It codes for CASSLDIRGNLYNEQFF.

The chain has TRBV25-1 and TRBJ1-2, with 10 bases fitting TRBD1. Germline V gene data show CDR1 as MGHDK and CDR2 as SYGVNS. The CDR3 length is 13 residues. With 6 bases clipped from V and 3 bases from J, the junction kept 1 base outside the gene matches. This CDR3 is CASRGQGHYGYTF. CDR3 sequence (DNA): TGTGCCAGCAGGGGACAGGGGCACTATGGCTACACCTTC.

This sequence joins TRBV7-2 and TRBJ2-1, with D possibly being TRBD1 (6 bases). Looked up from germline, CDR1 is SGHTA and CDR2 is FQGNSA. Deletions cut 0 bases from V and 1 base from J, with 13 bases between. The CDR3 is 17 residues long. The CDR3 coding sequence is TGTGCCAGCAGCTTAGCCCCCGCAGGGGTTTCCTACAATGAGCAGTTCTTC. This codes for CASSLAPAGVSYNEQFF.

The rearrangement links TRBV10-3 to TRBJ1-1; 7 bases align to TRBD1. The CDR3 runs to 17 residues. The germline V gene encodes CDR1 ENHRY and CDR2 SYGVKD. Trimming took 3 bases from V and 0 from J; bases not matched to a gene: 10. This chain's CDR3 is CAISDRTGISMNTEAFF. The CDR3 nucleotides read TGTGCCATCAGTGACCGGACAGGAATTAGTATGAACACTGAAGCTTTCTTT.

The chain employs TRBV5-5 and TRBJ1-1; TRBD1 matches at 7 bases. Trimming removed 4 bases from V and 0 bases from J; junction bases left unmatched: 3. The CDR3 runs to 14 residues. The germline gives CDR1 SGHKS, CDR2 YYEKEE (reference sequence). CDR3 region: CASSPGTVNTEAFF. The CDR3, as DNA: TGTGCCAGCAGCCCAGGGACAGTGAACACTGAAGCTTTCTTT.